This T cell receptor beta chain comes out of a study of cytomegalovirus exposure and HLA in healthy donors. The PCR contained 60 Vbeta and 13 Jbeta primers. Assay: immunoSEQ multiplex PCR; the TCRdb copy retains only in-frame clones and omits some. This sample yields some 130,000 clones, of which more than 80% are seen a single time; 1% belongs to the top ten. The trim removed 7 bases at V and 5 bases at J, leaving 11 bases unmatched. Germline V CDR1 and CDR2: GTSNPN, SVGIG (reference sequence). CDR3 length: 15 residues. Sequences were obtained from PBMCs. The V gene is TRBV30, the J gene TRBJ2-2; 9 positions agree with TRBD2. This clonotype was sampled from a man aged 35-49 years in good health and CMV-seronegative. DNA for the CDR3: TGTGCCTACCTGGTAGCGGGAGTAGGTACCGGGGAGCTGTTTTTT. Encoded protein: CAYLVAGVGTGELFF.